The clone carrying this TCR beta chain was recorded a few times. Its cognate antigen is unknown. Per germline, CDR1 MNHEY and CDR2 SVGAGI. CDR3 size: 16 residues. V lost 2 bases and J lost 1; bases outside the gene matches: 7. These data are taken from a study of siplizumab effects on memory and regulatory T cells. Whole-study results and caveats: The apparent diversity of naive T cells exceeded that of memory cells, and naive T cells seemed to make a major contribution to the alloresponse.

This table comes from immunoSEQ multiplex PCR, and its TCRdb copy is limited to in-frame clones, with some not included. This table holds under 70,000 clones, around 80% found once. The source is a human donor in good health. Sequenced sample: memory CD4+ T cells sorted from blood. The chain combines TRBV6-5 with TRBJ1-1, with TRBD1 matching 7 bases. The CDR3 bases are TGTGCCAGCAGTTACGAAAACAGGGGCCCGAACACTGAAGCTTTCTTT. Translation gives CASSYENRGPNTEAFF.